This T cell receptor (beta chain) was recovered during a study of identical twins. Study-level results: Donors were not followed over many years; analysis was cross-sectional.

This clonotype was recorded a few times. The antigen remains unidentified. Template switching added a universal primer binding site, and final cDNA carried unique molecular identifiers. Each CDR3 protein gets one entry after TCRdb re-called the 5' RACE reads with MiXCR. Of 1.5 million or so distinct CDR3 sequences detected, around 29% appear once; the ten largest clones hold about 0.27%. The sequence was obtained from a newborn girl in good health. Material for sequencing was cord blood.

CDR3 coding DNA: TGTGCCATCAGTGAGTCGGCTGGGGGGAATGAGCAGTTCTTC. Translating it yields CAISESAGGNEQFF. The rearrangement joins TRBV10-3 to TRBJ2-1; perhaps TRBD2 as D (6 bases). The CDR3 consists of 14 residues. Trimming pared 0 bases from V and 7 bases from J, leaving 10 bases between. Germline V lookup: CDR1 ENHRY, CDR2 SYGVKD.